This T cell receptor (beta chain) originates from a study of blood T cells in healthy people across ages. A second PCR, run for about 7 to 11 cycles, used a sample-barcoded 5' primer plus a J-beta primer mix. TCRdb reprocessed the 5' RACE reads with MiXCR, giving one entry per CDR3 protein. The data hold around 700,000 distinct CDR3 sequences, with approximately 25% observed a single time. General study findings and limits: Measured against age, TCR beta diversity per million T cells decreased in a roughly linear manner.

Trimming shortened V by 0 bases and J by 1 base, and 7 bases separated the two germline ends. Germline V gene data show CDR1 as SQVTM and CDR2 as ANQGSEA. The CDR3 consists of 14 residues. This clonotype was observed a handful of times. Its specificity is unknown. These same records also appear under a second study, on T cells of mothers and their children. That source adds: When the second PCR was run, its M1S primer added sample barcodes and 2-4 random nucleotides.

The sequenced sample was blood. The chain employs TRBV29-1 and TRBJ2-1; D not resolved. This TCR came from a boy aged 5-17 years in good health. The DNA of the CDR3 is TGCAGCGTTGAAGATCTGGGTTCCTACAATGAGCAGTTCTTC. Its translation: CSVEDLGSYNEQFF.